This T cell receptor beta chain derives from a study of blood T cell repertoires in COVID-19. At the level of the study: Collection of acute and convalescent COVID-19 samples took place in the United States, Italy and Spain.

As processed by the authors: Amplification from reference gene primers served as the basis for estimated nucleated cell counts. Only in-frame clones appear in the TCRdb table, and some are missing; sequencing was by immunoSEQ multiplex PCR. That table gives V, J and clone size, and the DNA gave D and trimming. The sample shows 350,000 to 450,000 clones, nearly 90% of them seen only once. The CDR3 has 15 amino acids. The V and J ends lost 5 bases and 4 bases respectively, with 17 bases between them. Germline V gene data show CDR1 as SGHAT and CDR2 as FQNNGV. Donors were grouped by their self-reported clinical history.

The clonotype originates from a woman in her 30s who had recovered from COVID-19. The gene calls are TRBV11-2 and TRBJ1-2; D is ambiguous. Material for sequencing was PBMCs or T cells enriched from blood (not recorded which). The CDR3 region has the DNA TGTGCCAGCAGCGCTTCCAACCTGGGAGTCTATGGCTACACCTTC. Its translation: CASSASNLGVYGYTF.